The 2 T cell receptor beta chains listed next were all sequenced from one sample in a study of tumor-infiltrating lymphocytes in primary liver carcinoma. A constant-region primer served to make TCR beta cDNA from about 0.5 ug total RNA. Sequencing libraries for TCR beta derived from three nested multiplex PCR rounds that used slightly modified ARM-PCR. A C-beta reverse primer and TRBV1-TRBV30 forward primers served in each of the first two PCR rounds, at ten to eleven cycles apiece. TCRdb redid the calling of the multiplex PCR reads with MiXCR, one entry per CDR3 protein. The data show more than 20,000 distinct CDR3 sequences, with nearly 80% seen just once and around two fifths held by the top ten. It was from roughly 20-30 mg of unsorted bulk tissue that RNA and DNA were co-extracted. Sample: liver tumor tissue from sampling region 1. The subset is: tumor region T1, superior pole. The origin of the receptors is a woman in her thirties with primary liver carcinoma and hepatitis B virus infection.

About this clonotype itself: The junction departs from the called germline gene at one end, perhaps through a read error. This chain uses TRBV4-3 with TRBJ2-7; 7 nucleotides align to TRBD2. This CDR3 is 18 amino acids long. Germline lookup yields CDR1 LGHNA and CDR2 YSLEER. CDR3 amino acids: CTSNQAVTGGHISYEQYF. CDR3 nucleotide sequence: TGCACCAGCAACCAAGCTGTGACGGGGGGTCACATTAGCTACGAGCAATACTTC.

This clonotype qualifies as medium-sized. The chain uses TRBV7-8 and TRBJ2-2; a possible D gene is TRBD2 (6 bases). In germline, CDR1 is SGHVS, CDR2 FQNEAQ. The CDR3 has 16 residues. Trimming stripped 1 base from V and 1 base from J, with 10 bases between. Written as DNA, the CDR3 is TGTGCCAGCAGCTTAGGGCGGCGGGAGAACACCGGGGAGCTGTTTTTT. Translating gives CASSLGRRENTGELFF.